This T cell receptor beta chain was captured in a study of preoperative IRX-2 immunotherapy in early breast cancer. The treatment here: preoperative locoregional IRX-2 cytokine immunotherapy. Patients received preoperative, locoregional IRX-2 cytokine immunotherapy in a phase Ib study. TCRdb keeps only in-frame clones here, not all; method: immunoSEQ multiplex PCR. Among 40,000 to 45,000 clones listed, roughly 80% were seen once. Per germline, CDR1 LGHNT and CDR2 FRNRAP. This CDR3 spans 13 amino acids. Sequenced here: tumor tissue, sampled after IRX-2 immunotherapy. The chain links TRBV12-5 to TRBJ1-1; unclear D gene. This receptor was obtained from a human donor with breast cancer. CDR3 in DNA: TGTGCCAGCAAGGAAACGGGGAACACTGAAGCTTTCTTT. It is translated as CASKETGNTEAFF.